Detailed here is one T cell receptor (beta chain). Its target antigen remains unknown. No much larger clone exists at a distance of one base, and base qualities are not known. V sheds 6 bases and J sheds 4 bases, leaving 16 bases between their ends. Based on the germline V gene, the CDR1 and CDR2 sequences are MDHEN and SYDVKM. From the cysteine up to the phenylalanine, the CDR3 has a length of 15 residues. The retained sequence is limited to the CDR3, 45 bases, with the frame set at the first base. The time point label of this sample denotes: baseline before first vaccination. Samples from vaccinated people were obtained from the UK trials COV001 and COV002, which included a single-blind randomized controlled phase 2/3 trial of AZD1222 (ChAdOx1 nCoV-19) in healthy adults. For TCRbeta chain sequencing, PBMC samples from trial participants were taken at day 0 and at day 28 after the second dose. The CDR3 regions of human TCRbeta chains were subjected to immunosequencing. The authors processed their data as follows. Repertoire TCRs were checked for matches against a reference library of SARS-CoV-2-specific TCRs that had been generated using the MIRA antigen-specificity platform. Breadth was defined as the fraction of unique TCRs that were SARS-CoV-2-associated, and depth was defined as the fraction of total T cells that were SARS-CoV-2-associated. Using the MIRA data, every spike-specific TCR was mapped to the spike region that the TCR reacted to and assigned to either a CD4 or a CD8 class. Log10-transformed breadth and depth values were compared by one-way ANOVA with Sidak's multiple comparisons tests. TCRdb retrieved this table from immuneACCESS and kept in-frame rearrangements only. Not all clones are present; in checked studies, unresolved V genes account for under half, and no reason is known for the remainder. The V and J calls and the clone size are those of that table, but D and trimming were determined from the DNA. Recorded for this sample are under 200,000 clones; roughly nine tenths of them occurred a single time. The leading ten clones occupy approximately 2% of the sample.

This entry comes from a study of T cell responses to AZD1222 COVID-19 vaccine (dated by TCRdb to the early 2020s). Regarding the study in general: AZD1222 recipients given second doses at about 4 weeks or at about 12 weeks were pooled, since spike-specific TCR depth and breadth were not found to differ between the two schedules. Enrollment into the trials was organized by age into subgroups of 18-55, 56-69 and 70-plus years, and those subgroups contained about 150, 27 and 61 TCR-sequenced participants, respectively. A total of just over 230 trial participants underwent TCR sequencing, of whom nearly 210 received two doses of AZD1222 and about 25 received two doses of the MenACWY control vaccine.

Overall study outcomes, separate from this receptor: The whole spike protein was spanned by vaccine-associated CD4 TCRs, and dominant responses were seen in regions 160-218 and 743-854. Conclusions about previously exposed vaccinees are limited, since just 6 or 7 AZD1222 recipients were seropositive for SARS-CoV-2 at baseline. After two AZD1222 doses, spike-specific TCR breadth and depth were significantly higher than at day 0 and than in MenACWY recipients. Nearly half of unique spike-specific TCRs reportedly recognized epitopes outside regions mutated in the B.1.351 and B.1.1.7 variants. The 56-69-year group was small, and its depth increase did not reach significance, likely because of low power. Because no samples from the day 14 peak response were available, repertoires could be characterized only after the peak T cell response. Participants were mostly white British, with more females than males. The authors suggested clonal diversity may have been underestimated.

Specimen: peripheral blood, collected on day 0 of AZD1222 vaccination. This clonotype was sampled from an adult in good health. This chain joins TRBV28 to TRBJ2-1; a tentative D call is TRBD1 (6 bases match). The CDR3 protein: CASRKQGFSYNEQFF. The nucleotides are TGTGCCAGCAGGAAACAGGGATTTTCGTACAATGAGCAGTTCTTC.